The sequence of this T cell receptor beta chain was determined in a study of blood T cell repertoires in COVID-19. Study in general: Material from acute and convalescent COVID-19 was sourced from the United States, Italy and Spain.

This CDR3 has 15 residues. Trimming took off 5 bases at V and 4 bases at J, with 14 bases between the two ends. Per the germline V gene, CDR1 is SGHDN and CDR2 is FVKESK. Produced via immunoSEQ multiplex PCR; TCRdb's table is partial and in-frame only. The data hold 300,000 or so clones, with about 90% observed a single time. The sequence came from a woman aged 25-40 years with COVID-19, enrolled during active disease. The sample taken for sequencing was peripheral blood. The V and J genes are TRBV14 and TRBJ1-4; D might be TRBD1 (6 bases). The CDR3: CASSTRTVRNEKLFF. CDR3 sequence (DNA): TGTGCCAGCAGCACCCGGACAGTCCGTAATGAAAAACTGTTTTTT.